These 8 T cell receptor beta chains originate from one sample sequenced in a study of PD-L1 blockade in urothelial cancer. Stated time point: pretreatment peripheral blood. Method: immunoSEQ multiplex PCR; TCRdb's copy keeps in-frame clones and lacks some. Of approximately 94,000 clones listed, about nine tenths are singletons. Sequencing was performed on PBMCs, taken around atezolizumab (anti-PD-L1) treatment. The source is a man aged 55 to 70 with urothelial cancer.

The chain uses TRBV6-1 and TRBJ2-3; no clear D gene. V shed 3 bases and J shed 5 bases, with 12 bases lying between them. The CDR3 is made up of 14 amino acids. Germline V CDR1 and CDR2: MNHNS, SASEGT. CDR3 nucleotide sequence: TGTGCCAGCAGTGATTGGAGTTTGGAAGATACGCAGTATTTT. Translation: CASSDWSLEDTQYF.

The chain has TRBV7-2 and TRBJ2-7; 13 bases are shared with TRBD2. The germline gives CDR1 SGHTA, CDR2 FQGNSA. CDR3 length: 15 residues. V lost 4 bases and J lost 3; bases outside the gene matches: 3. CDR3 amino acids: CASSSGLAGYYEQYF. The CDR3 DNA is TGTGCCAGCAGCTCGGGACTAGCGGGGTACTACGAGCAGTACTTC.

The chain has TRBV9 and TRBJ2-5; 9 positions match TRBD2. V lost 5 bases, J lost 5 bases, and 4 bases stayed unmatched. The CDR3 has 13 residues. Germline values: CDR1 SGDLS, CDR2 YYNGEE. CDR3 sequence: CASRGGRVETQYF. CDR3 in DNA: TGTGCCAGCAGGGGCGGGAGGGTGGAGACCCAGTACTTC.

The chain employs TRBV7-2 and TRBJ2-7; D is uncertain. The V gene lost 5 bases and the J gene lost 3 bases, with 11 bases spanning the gap. Germline CDR1 SGHTA, CDR2 FQGNSA. The CDR3 is made up of 13 amino acids. The CDR3 DNA reads as TGTGCCAGCAGCCGAGTAGATGGCTACGAGCAGTACTTC. Its translation is CASSRVDGYEQYF.

V usage is TRBV7-2 and J usage is TRBJ2-7; 10 bases map to TRBD1. J lost 6 bases, V lost 5 bases, and 10 bases had no gene match. The CDR3 is made up of 15 amino acids. Per germline, CDR1 SGHTA and CDR2 FQGNSA. The CDR3 loop is CASSQRTGGRLEQYF. The CDR3 DNA reads as TGTGCCAGCAGCCAAAGGACAGGGGGACGGCTCGAGCAGTACTTC.

The rearrangement joins TRBV5-1 to TRBJ1-3; 7 nucleotides align to TRBD1. CDR1 is SGHRS, CDR2 YFSETQ, per germline. This CDR3 is 17 amino acids long. J lost 0 bases, V lost 1 base, and 7 bases had no gene match. CDR3 sequence: CASSLQGVGSSGNTIYF. For the CDR3, the DNA is TGCGCCAGCAGCTTGCAGGGGGTTGGAAGCTCTGGAAACACCATATATTTT.

This chain joins TRBV27 and TRBJ2-2, with a weak D call TRBD2 (5 bases). CDR1 and CDR2 (germline): MNHEY, SMNVEV (reference sequence). The germline V and J ends were trimmed by 7 bases and 4 bases, with 22 bases remaining between them. CDR3 length equals 17 residues. As DNA, the CDR3 is TGTGCCAGCACCTTTAAGACCGGGCTAGCCGTCACCGGGGAGCTGTTTTTT. This codes for CASTFKTGLAVTGELFF.

The genes are TRBV7-2 and TRBJ2-3; 12 nucleotides match TRBD2. The CDR3 runs 15 residues. V dropped 3 bases and J dropped 3; count of bases not matched to a gene: 1. The germline V gene encodes CDR1 SGHTA and CDR2 FQGNSA. CDR3 sequence reads: CASSFGLAGTDTQYF. DNA of the CDR3: TGTGCCAGCAGCTTCGGACTAGCGGGGACAGATACGCAGTATTTT.